Listed here is a single T cell receptor beta chain. Random hexamers primed reverse transcription of about 0.45 to 1 ug RNA. One entry per CDR3 protein results from TCRdb running MiXCR on the immunoSEQ multiplex PCR reads. The sample consists of approximately 130,000 distinct CDR3 sequences, roughly 94% of them appearing once. This sample is drawn from a study of CD8 T cells in Susac syndrome. TEMRA cells were FACS-enriched, with CD8+ and CD4+ T cells isolated negatively. The trim removed 5 bases at V and 4 bases at J, leaving 9 bases unmatched. In germline, CDR1 is DFQATT, CDR2 SNEGSKA (reference sequence). The CDR3 is made up of 17 amino acids.

The TCR sequence derives from a human donor in good health. This sequence joins TRBV20-1 and TRBJ2-3, with TRBD2 matching 16 bases. The sample consisted of CD4+ T cells from PBMCs. The CDR3 sequence: CSASGTSGRAGADTQYF. Written as DNA, the CDR3 is TGCAGTGCTTCCGGGACTAGCGGGAGGGCCGGGGCAGATACGCAGTATTTT.